The 24 T cell receptor beta chains below all came from one sample that was sequenced in a study of CD8+ T cells in alopecia areata. Treatment indicated: oral pan-JAK inhibitor, 5-10 mg twice daily. Once RNA had been extracted, it was reverse transcribed into cDNA to act as the sequencing template. Generated by immunoSEQ multiplex PCR, the TCRdb table keeps only in-frame clones and is missing some. This table holds about 40,000 clones, about nine tenths found once. Specimen: CD8+ T cells sorted from blood, collected at week 24, from a patient treated with tofacitinib. Every receptor here comes from a human donor with alopecia areata.

The V and J genes are TRBV29-1 and TRBJ2-6; 9 bases map to TRBD1. Germline V CDR1 and CDR2: SQVTM, ANQGSEA. Trimming at V came to 2 bases and at J to 0 bases, leaving 5 bases not matched to a gene. The CDR3 is made up of 17 amino acids. DNA for the CDR3: TGCAGCGTTGAACCGTGGGACAGGGACTCTGGGGCCAACGTCCTGACTTTC. Encoded protein: CSVEPWDRDSGANVLTF.

The gene calls are TRBV4-3 and TRBJ1-1; D ambiguous. Germline V gives CDR1 LGHNA, CDR2 YSLEER. This CDR3 region has 16 residues. V was clipped by 0 bases and J by 4 bases, with 15 bases between them. CDR3 DNA sequence: TGCGCCAGCAGCCAAGATAGGACGGAGGTTCGCACTGAAGCTTTCTTT. Translation: CASSQDRTEVRTEAFF.

This chain uses TRBV6-1 with TRBJ2-7, with 9 bases matching TRBD1. The CDR3 totals 15 residues. V lost 3 bases to trimming and J lost 3 bases; unmatched junction nucleotides: 6. Germline CDR1 and CDR2: MNHNS and SASEGT. CDR3 sequence reads: CASSDLTGGDYEQYF. In DNA form, the CDR3 reads TGTGCCAGCAGTGACTTGACAGGGGGGGACTACGAGCAGTACTTC.

V is TRBV6-1 and J is TRBJ2-2, with 7 bases matching TRBD2. The CDR3 runs to 15 residues. Per the germline V gene, CDR1 is MNHNS and CDR2 is SASEGT. The ends lost 7 bases at V and 6 bases at J; junction bases unmatched: 11. The CDR3 reads CASMTSPISAGELFF. The DNA of the CDR3 is TGTGCCAGCATGACTAGCCCCATTTCTGCCGGGGAGCTGTTTTTT.

CDR3 nucleotides: TGTGCCAGCAGTCTGGGGGGTAACACTGAAGCTTTCTTT. As protein: CASSLGGNTEAFF. The chain recombines TRBV27 with TRBJ1-1, with a possible D match to TRBD1 (5 bases). Trimming removed 5 bases at V and 2 bases at J, with 9 bases between. In germline, CDR1 is MNHEY, CDR2 SMNVEV (reference sequence). This CDR3 is 13 amino acids long.

CDR3 DNA: TGTGCCAGTACCCCGACAGGGGCAAACACTGAAGCTTTCTTT. Translation gives CASTPTGANTEAFF. The chain couples TRBV19 to TRBJ1-1; the match to TRBD1 covers 8 bases. V lost 7 bases to trimming and J lost 2 bases; unmatched junction nucleotides: 6. Germline values: CDR1 LNHDA, CDR2 SQIVND (reference sequence). The CDR3 loop spans 14 amino acids.

The chain recombines TRBV7-9 with TRBJ2-1, with D perhaps matching TRBD1 or TRBD2 (6 bases each). Trimming stripped 5 bases from V and 2 bases from J, with 16 bases between. There are 16 residues in the CDR3. CDR1 and CDR2 from the germline V gene are SEHNR and FQNEAQ (reference sequence). The CDR3 DNA sequence: TGTGCCAGCAGCCACGGGGGCCGGGGGACCTACAATGAGCAGTTCTTC. As protein: CASSHGGRGTYNEQFF.

The genes are TRBV30 and TRBJ2-7; 7 bases are a match to TRBD2. The CDR3 is made up of 13 amino acids. Losses at the gene ends were 2 bases for V and 3 bases for J; bases not matched to a gene: 4. From germline, CDR1 is GTSNPN and CDR2 SVGIG (reference sequence). The chain's CDR3 is CAWSRGGGYEQYF. CDR3 bases: TGTGCCTGGAGTCGTGGGGGGGGCTACGAGCAGTACTTC. The entire variable domain, with the rest obtained from reference TRBV30 and TRBJ2-7, is as follows: SQTIHQWPATLVQPVGSPLSLECTVEGTSNPNLYWYRQAAGRGLQLLFYSVGIGQISSEVPQNLSASRPQDRQFILSSKKLLLSDSGFYLCAWSRGGGYEQYFGPGTRLTVT.

The chain couples TRBV7-2 to TRBJ2-7, with TRBD2 as a possible D gene (6 bases). Germline-derived CDR1 and CDR2 are SGHTA and FQGNSA. V shed 1 base and J shed 0 bases, with 13 bases lying between them. The CDR3 consists of 16 residues. CDR3 sequence: CASSLVLGGSSYEQYF. The DNA of the CDR3 is TGTGCCAGCAGCTTAGTTCTGGGAGGAAGCTCCTACGAGCAGTACTTC.

The chain uses TRBV4-1 and TRBJ2-1; no clear D. Trimming removed 1 base at V and 4 bases at J, with 8 bases between. This CDR3 has 14 residues. Germline CDR1 reads MGHRA; CDR2 reads YSYEKL. The DNA of the CDR3 is TGCGCCAGCAGCCAAGTAGGCAGTTACAATGAGCAGTTCTTC. As protein: CASSQVGSYNEQFF.

The CDR3 is CASSLDVGAYEQYF. CDR3 in DNA: TGTGCCAGCAGCTTAGACGTCGGTGCCTACGAGCAGTACTTC. V gene TRBV7-2 combines with J gene TRBJ2-5; D is unclear. The J call is in doubt because the DNA end fits TRBJ2-7 better. This CDR3 region has 14 residues. Germline values: CDR1 SGHTA, CDR2 FQGNSA.

The J gene is TRBJ1-1, the V gene TRBV29-1; D remains unclear. CDR1 SQVTM and CDR2 ANQGSEA come from the germline V gene. CDR3 length: 11 amino acids. The germline V and J ends were trimmed by 3 bases and 4 bases, with 6 bases remaining between them. As DNA, the CDR3 is TGCAGCGTTGAGGAGCGCACTGAAGCTTTCTTT. It specifies CSVEERTEAFF.

As for this clone: This same CDR3 is encoded by further DNA sequences in the sample. The chain employs TRBV27 and TRBJ2-5, with D maybe TRBD2 (6 bases). Germline CDR1 reads MNHEY; CDR2 reads SMNVEV (reference sequence). V was clipped by 2 bases and J by 5 bases, with 9 bases between them. The length of the CDR3 is 13 residues. The CDR3 region is CASSLRLGETQYF. The CDR3 DNA reads TGTGCCAGCAGTTTAAGACTAGGGGAGACCCAGTACTTC.

Comments on this clone: One end of the junction varies from germline; a read error may be responsible. This chain joins TRBV28 and TRBJ2-7, with no clear D. The CDR3 runs to 11 residues. Looked up from germline, CDR1 is MDHEN and CDR2 is SYDVKM. Written as DNA, the CDR3 is TGTGCCAGCAGTTATTCCTCCGAGCAGTACTTC. It translates to CASSYSSEQYF.

The rearrangement joins TRBV7-3 to TRBJ2-7; 7 bases are a match to TRBD1. This CDR3 is 15 amino acids long. J was trimmed by 4 bases and V by 2 bases; bases with no gene match: 8. Germline V gene sequence: CDR1 SGHTA, CDR2 FQGTGA. The CDR3 region has the DNA TGTGCCAGCAGCTTAGGACAGGCTGTGGGATACGAGCAGTACTTC. This encodes CASSLGQAVGYEQYF.

The chain couples TRBV7-9 to TRBJ1-4; the D is unclear. This CDR3 is 13 amino acids long. CDR1 and CDR2 from the germline V gene are SEHNR and FQNEAQ (reference sequence). Trimming cost V 7 bases and J 8 bases, with 14 bases left between them. Written as DNA, the CDR3 is TGTGCCAGCAACTCGCGGGCGGGGGAAAAACTGTTTTTT. Amino acid sequence: CASNSRAGEKLFF.

The genes are TRBV28 and TRBJ2-3; D is undetermined. The germline V and J ends were trimmed by 4 bases and 2 bases, with 7 bases remaining between them. This CDR3 region has 13 residues. Per germline, CDR1 MDHEN and CDR2 SYDVKM. CDR3 DNA: TGTGCCAGCAGTTCGGCGAACACAGATACGCAGTATTTT. This codes for CASSSANTDTQYF.

The chain links TRBV29-1 to TRBJ2-1; D is ambiguous. The V gene lost 0 bases and the J gene lost 0 bases, with 3 bases spanning the gap. In germline, CDR1 is SQVTM, CDR2 ANQGSEA. This CDR3 region has 13 residues. This CDR3 reads CSVEEPSYNEQFF. The CDR3 DNA is TGCAGCGTTGAAGAGCCCTCCTACAATGAGCAGTTCTTC.

The chain has TRBV4-1 and TRBJ2-5; 13 nucleotides align to TRBD2. Germline assignment: CDR1 MGHRA and CDR2 YSYEKL. CDR3 length: 18 residues. Unmatched junction bases numbered 11, after V lost 4 bases and J lost 3 bases. The CDR3 DNA sequence: TGCGCCAGCAGCCCACTGACTAGCGGGGGGCCCCCAGAAGAGACCCAGTACTTC. It specifies CASSPLTSGGPPEETQYF.

The gene calls are TRBV4-1 and TRBJ2-7; weak D call: TRBD2 (5 bases). Germline CDR1 and CDR2: MGHRA and YSYEKL. This CDR3 region has 16 residues. The ends were cut back, 4 bases at V and 0 bases at J, with 16 bases in the middle. CDR3 residues: CASSRAESGRSYEQYF. The DNA of the CDR3 is TGCGCCAGCAGCCGAGCGGAGTCAGGACGCTCCTACGAGCAGTACTTC.

The CDR3 reads CSVSEVGNEQFF. CDR3 sequence (DNA): TGCAGCGTCTCCGAGGTAGGGAATGAGCAGTTCTTC. V is TRBV29-1 and J is TRBJ2-1; no definite D call. The CDR3 runs 12 residues. The V end lost 6 bases, the J end lost 7 bases, and 13 bases lay between the germline ends. CDR1 is SQVTM, CDR2 ANQGSEA, per germline.

This chain joins TRBV10-3 and TRBJ2-7; D is ambiguous. The V gene lost 3 bases and the J gene lost 6 bases, with 9 bases spanning the gap. Looked up from germline, CDR1 is ENHRY and CDR2 is SYGVKD. This CDR3 spans 12 amino acids. The CDR3 region has the DNA TGTGCCATCAGTGAAGAACGTCCCGAGCAGTACTTC. It yields the protein CAISEERPEQYF.

J is TRBJ2-7 and V is TRBV27; D call uncertain. CDR1 is MNHEY and CDR2 is SMNVEV in the germline V gene (reference sequence). V lost 5 bases, J lost 3 bases, and 11 bases lay in between. The CDR3 length is 13 residues. The CDR3 DNA sequence: TGTGCCAGCAGTCCCACAAGTAACTACGAGCAGTACTTC. Translating it yields CASSPTSNYEQYF.

The chain uses TRBV27 and TRBJ2-2; 9 nucleotides agree with TRBD2. Germline V gene lookup returns CDR1 MNHEY and CDR2 SMNVEV (reference sequence). V shed 3 bases and J 4 bases; nucleotides not matched to a gene: 3. This CDR3 has 15 residues. DNA of the CDR3: TGTGCCAGCAGTTTCGCTAGCGGGATCACCGGGGAGCTGTTTTTT. Translation: CASSFASGITGELFF.